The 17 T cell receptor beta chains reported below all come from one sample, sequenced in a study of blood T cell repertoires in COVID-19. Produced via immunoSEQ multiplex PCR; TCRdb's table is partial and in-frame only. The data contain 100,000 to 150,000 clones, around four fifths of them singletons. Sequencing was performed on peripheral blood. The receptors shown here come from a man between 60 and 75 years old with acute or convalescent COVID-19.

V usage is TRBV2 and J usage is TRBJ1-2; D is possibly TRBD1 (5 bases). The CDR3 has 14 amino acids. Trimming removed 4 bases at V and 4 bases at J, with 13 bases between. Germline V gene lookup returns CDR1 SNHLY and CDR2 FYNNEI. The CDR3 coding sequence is TGTGCCAGCAGTGTGCAGGGCGACGCCTATGGCTACACCTTC. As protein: CASSVQGDAYGYTF.

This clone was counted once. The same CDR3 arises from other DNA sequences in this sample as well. This CDR3 is CASRQGTEAFF. The CDR3 nucleotides read TGCGCCAGCAGACAGGGCACTGAAGCTTTCTTT. The chain is built from TRBV5-1 and TRBJ1-1; D perhaps matches TRBD1 (6 bases). V was pared by 5 bases and J by 4 bases, with 6 bases between. This CDR3 contains 11 residues. Per the germline V gene, CDR1 is SGHRS and CDR2 is YFSETQ. Based on the CDR3 plus reference TRBV5-1 and TRBJ1-1, the full variable domain is KAGVTQTPRYLIKTRGQQVTLSCSPISGHRSVSWYQQTPGQGLQFLFEYFSETQRNKGNFPGRFSGRQFSNSRSEMNVSTLELGDSALYLCASRQGTEAFFGQGTRLTVV.

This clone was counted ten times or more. In DNA, the CDR3 is TGCAGTGCCGAGGAGCGCTACGAGCAGTACTTC. Amino acids: CSAEERYEQYF. The rearrangement joins TRBV20-1 to TRBJ2-7, with no clear D. This CDR3 is 11 amino acids long. The V and J ends lost 6 bases and 3 bases respectively, with 9 bases between them. The germline V gene encodes CDR1 DFQATT and CDR2 SNEGSKA (reference sequence).

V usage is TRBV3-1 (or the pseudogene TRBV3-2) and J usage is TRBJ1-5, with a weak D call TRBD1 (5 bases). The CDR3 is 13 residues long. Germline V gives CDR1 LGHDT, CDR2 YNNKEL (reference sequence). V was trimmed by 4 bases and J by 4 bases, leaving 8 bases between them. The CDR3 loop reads CASSLDRNQPQHF. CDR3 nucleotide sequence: TGTGCCAGCAGCCTAGACAGAAATCAGCCCCAGCATTTT.

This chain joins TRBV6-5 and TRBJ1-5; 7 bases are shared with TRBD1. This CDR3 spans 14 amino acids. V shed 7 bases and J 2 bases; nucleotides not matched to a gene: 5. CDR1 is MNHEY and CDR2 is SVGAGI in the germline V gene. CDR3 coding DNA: TGTGCCAGCATCCAAGACAGGGGCAATCAGCCCCAGCATTTT. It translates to CASIQDRGNQPQHF.

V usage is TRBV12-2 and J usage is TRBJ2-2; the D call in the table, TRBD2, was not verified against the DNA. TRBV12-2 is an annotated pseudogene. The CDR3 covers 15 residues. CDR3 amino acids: CASRSGLKYTGELFF. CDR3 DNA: TGTGCAAGTCGTTCGGGACTAAAATACACCGGGGAGCTGTTTTTT.

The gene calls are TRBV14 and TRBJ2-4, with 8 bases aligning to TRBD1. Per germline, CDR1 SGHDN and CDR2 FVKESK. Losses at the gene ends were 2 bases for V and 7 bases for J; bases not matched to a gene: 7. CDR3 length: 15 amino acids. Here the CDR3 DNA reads TGTGCCAGCAGCCAACCTGGACAGGGCCTCAACATTCAGTACTTC. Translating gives CASSQPGQGLNIQYF.

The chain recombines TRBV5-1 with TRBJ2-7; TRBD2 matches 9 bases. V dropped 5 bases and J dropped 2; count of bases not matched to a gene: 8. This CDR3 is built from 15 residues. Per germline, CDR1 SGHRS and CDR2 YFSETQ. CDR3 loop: CASRNGPSGTYEQYF. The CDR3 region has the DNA TGCGCCAGCAGAAATGGGCCTAGCGGGACCTACGAGCAGTACTTC.

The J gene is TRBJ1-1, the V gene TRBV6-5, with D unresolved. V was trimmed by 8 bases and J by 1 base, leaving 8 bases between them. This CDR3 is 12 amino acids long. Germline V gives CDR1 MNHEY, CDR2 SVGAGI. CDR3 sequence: CASGRGNTEAFF. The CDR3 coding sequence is TGTGCCAGCGGTCGGGGGAACACTGAAGCTTTCTTT.

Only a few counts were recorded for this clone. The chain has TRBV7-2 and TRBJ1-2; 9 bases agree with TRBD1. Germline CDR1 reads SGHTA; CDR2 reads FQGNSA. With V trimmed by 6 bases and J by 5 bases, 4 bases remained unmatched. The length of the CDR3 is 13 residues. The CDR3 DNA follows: TGTGCCAGCAGTGCTGACAGGGGGTATGGCTACACCTTC. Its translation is CASSADRGYGYTF.

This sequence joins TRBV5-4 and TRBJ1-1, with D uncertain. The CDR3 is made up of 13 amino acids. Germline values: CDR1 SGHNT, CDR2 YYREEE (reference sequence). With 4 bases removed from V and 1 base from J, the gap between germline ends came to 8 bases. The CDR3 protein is CASSRRENTEAFF. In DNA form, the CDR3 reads TGTGCCAGCAGCCGGCGGGAGAACACTGAAGCTTTCTTT.

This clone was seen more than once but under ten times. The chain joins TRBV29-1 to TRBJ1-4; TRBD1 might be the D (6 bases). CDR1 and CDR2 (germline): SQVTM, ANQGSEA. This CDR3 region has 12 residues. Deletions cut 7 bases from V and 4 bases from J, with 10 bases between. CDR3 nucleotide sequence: TGCAGCGCAGAGGGGGATAATGAAAAACTGTTTTTT. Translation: CSAEGDNEKLFF.

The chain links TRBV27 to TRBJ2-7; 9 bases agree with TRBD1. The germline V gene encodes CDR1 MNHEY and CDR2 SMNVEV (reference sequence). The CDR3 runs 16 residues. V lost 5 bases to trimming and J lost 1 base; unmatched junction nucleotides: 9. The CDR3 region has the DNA TGTGCCAGCAGTAGCTCCGGGACAGGGTTTTCCTACGAGCAGTACTTC. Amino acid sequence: CASSSSGTGFSYEQYF.

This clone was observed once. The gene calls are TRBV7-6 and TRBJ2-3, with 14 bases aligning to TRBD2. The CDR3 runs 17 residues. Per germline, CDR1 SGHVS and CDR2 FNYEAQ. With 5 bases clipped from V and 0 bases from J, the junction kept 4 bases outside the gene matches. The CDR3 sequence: CASSGLAGGTSTDTQYF. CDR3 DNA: TGTGCCAGCAGCGGACTAGCGGGAGGTACTAGCACAGATACGCAGTATTTT.

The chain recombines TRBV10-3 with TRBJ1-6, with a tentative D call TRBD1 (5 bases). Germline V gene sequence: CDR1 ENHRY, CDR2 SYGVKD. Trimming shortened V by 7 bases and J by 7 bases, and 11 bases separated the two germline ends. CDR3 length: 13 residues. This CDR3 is CAITGSPNSPLHF. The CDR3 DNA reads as TGTGCCATCACAGGGTCCCCCAATTCACCCCTCCACTTT.

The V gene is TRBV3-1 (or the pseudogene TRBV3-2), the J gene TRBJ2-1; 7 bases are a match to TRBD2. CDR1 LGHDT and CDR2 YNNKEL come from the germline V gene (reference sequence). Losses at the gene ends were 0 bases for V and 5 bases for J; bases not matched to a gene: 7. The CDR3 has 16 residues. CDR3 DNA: TGTGCCAGCAGCCAAGAACGAGGCGGGGGAAACAATGAGCAGTTCTTC. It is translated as CASSQERGGGNNEQFF.

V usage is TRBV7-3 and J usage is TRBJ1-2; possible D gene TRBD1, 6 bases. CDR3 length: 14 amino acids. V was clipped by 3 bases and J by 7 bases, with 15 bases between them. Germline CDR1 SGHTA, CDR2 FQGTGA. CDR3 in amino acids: CASSLDGQLRGYTF. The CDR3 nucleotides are TGTGCCAGCAGCTTGGATGGACAGCTACGTGGCTACACCTTC.